This TCR beta chain came from a study of cytomegalovirus exposure and HLA in healthy donors. About the research overall: An early release of data contained 80 million to 85 million unique TCRs, which came from HLA-typed donors.

Findings and limits, study-wide: Per a later analysis, approximately 16,000 TCR beta sequences showed association with HLA alleles at 0.05 false discovery rate. In a later analysis, donors in an Asian-associated ancestry cluster reportedly had fewer N-insertions in productive TCRs than the cohort mean.

PCR amplification relied on 60 Vbeta primers (plus 13 Jbeta primers). Profiled with immunoSEQ multiplex PCR; TCRdb holds only in-frame clones, not every one. The table shows 95,000 to 110,000 clones, with roughly 75% occurring only once. Germline CDR1 reads SGHKS; CDR2 reads YYEKEE (reference sequence). V was trimmed by 1 base and J by 5 bases, leaving 16 bases between them. CDR3 length: 15 residues. This clone appeared many times. Its matching antigen is unknown. The chain has TRBV5-5 and TRBJ2-7; perhaps TRBD1 as D (5 bases). Sequenced: PBMCs. The sequence derives from a woman aged 35 to 49 in good health and CMV-seronegative. CDR3 loop: CASSLRVSGSDEQYF. The DNA of the CDR3 is TGTGCCAGCAGCTTGCGAGTTTCAGGGTCGGACGAGCAGTACTTC.